This T cell receptor beta chain appears in the sequencing data of a study of blood T cells in healthy people across ages. Notes on the study in general: Bulk PBMC profiling left naive and antigen-experienced comparisons inconclusive.

A few counts support this clonotype. Its cognate antigen is unknown. Sample-barcoded 5' priming and a J-beta primer mix drove a second PCR of roughly 7 to 11 cycles. TCRdb re-called the 5' RACE reads with MiXCR, one entry per CDR3 protein. The table records approximately 760,000 distinct CDR3 sequences, 25% of them present only once. The study recruited healthy Caucasian donors from Russia who were aged roughly 6 to 95. Isolated per sample were at least 6 million PBMCs. This same sample was also taken into another study, of T cells of mothers and their children. That publication notes: Related mother and child pairs showed slightly greater overlap (not significant) than unrelated pairs did.

The sequence derives from a boy aged 5-17 years in good health. Sequencing input: blood.

CDR3 region: CASSLARMDEQFF. The CDR3 DNA follows: TGTGCCAGCAGCTTAGCCCGCATGGATGAGCAGTTCTTC. The rearrangement links TRBV11-1 to TRBJ2-5; no reliable D call. The end of the DNA is better explained by TRBJ2-1, so the J call may be wrong. There are 13 residues in the CDR3. Germline V gene lookup returns CDR1 SGHAT and CDR2 FQDESV (reference sequence).